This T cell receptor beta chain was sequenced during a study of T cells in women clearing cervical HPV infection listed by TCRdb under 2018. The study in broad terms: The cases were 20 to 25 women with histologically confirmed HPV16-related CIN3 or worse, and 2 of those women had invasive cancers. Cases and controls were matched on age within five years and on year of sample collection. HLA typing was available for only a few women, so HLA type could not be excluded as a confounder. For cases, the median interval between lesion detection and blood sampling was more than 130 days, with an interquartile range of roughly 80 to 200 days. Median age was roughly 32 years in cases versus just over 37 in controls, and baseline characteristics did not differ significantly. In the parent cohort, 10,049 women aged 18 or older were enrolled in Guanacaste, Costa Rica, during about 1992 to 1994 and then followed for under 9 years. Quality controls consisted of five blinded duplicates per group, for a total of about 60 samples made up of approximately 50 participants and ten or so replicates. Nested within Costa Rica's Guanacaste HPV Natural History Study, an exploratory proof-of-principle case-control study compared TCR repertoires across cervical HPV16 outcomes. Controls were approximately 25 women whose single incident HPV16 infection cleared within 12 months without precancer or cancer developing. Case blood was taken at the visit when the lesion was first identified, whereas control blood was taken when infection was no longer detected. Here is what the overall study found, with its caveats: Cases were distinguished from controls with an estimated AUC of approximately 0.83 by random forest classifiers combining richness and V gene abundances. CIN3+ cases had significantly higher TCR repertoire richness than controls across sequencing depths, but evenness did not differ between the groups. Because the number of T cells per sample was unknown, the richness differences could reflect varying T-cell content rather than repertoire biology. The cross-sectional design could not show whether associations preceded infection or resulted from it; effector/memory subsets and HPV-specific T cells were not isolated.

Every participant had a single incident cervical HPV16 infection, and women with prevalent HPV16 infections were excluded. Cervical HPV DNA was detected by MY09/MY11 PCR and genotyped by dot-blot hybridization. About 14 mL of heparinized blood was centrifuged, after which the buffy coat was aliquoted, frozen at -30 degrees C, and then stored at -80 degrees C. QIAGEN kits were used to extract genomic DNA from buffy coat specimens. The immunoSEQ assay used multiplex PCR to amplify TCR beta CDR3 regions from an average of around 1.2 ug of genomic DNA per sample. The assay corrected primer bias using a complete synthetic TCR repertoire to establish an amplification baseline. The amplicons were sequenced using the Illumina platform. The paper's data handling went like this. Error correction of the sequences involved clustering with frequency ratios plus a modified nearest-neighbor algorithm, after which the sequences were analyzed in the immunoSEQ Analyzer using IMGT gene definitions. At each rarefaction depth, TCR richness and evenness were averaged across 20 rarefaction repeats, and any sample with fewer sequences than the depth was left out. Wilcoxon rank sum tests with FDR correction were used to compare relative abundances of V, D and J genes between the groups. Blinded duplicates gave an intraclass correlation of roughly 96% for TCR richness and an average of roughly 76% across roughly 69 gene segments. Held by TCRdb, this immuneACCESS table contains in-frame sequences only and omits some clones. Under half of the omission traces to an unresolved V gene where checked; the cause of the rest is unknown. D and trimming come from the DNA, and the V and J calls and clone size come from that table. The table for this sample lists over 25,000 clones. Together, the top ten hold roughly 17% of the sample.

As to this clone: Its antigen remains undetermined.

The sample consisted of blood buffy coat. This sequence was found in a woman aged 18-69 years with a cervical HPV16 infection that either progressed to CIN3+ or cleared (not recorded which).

The CDR3 protein is CASSSGPGVDYTF. CDR3 DNA, as far as it was read: TGTGCCAGCAGCTCCGGACCAGGGGTTGAC. The chain uses TRBV7-2 and TRBJ1-2; TRBD1 is a weak D gene call, 6 bases matching. Read data end 3 residues before the CDR3 end; the end is taken from the germline J gene. The CDR3 runs 13 residues from the cysteine to the phenylalanine. The DNA shown is the part of the CDR3 that was read: 30 bases, in frame from base 1. For CDR1 and CDR2, the germline V gene lists SGHTA and FQGNSA.